This T cell receptor beta chain appears in the sequencing data of a study of cytomegalovirus exposure and HLA in healthy donors. In regard to this clone: Its antigen is as yet unknown.

Notes on the study in general: High specificity and sensitivity for cytomegalovirus status were reported for the classifier.

Amplification used 60 Vbeta primers and 13 Jbeta primers. Measured with immunoSEQ multiplex PCR; TCRdb has only the in-frame clones, and not every one. The data hold roughly 140,000 clones, with around 80% observed a single time. This TCR was recovered from a man aged 25-40 years in good health and CMV-seropositive. What was sequenced was PBMCs.

Here the CDR3 DNA reads TGTGCCAGCAGTCAGGACTTGATTGCCGATACGCAGTATTTT. This translates into CASSQDLIADTQYF. This chain uses TRBV6-5 with TRBJ2-3, with D possibly TRBD2 on 5 matching bases. The CDR3 totals 14 residues. The V end was cut by 5 bases, the J end by 6 bases, with 15 bases between. In germline, CDR1 is MNHEY, CDR2 SVGAGI.